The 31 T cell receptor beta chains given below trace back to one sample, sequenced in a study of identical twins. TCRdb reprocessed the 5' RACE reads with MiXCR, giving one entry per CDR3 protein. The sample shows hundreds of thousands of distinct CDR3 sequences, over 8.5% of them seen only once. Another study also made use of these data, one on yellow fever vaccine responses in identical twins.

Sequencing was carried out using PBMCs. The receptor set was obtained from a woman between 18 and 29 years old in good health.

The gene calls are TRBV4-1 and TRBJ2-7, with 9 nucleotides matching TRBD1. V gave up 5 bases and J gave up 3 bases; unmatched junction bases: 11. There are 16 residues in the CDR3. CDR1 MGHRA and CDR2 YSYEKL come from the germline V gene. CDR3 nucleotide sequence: TGCGCCAGCAGCTTAACCCCTCCGGGACAGGGCTACGAGCAGTACTTC. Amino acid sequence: CASSLTPPGQGYEQYF.

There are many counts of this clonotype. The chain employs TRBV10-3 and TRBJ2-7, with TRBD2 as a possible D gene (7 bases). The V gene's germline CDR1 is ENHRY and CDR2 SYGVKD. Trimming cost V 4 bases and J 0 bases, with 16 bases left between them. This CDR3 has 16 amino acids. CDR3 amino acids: CAISGGGALSSYEQYF. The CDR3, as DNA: TGTGCCATCAGTGGGGGGGGGGCCCTGAGCTCCTACGAGCAGTACTTC.

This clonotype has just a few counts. The CDR3: CASSNPGGPGWVNIQYF. As DNA, the CDR3 is TGTGCCAGCAGCAACCCCGGAGGGCCAGGTTGGGTAAACATTCAGTACTTC. The chain is built from TRBV9 and TRBJ2-4; maybe TRBD2 (6 bases). V lost 4 bases to trimming and J lost 6 bases, with 23 bases between them. There are 17 residues in the CDR3. Germline CDR1 SGDLS, CDR2 YYNGEE.

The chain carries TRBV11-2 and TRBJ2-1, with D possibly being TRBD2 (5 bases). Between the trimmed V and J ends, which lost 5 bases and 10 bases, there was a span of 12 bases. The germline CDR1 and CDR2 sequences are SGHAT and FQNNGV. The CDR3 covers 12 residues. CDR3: CASSVLAQEQFF. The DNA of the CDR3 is TGTGCCAGCAGCGTGCTAGCCCAAGAGCAGTTCTTC.

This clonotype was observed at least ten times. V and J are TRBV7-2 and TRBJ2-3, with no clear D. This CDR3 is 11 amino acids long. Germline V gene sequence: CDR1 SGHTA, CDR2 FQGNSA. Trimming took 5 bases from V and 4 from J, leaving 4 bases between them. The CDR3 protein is CASSKSDTQYF. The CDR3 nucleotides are TGTGCCAGCAGCAAATCAGATACGCAGTATTTT. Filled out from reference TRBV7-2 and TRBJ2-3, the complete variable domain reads GAGVSQSPSNKVTEKGKDVELRCDPISGHTALYWYRQSLGQGLEFLIYFQGNSAPDKSGLPSDRFSAERTGGSVSTLTIQRTQQEDSAVYLCASSKSDTQYFGPGTRLTVL.

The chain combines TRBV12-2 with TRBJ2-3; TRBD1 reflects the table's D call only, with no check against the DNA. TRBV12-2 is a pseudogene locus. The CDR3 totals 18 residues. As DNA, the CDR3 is TGTGCAAGTCGCTCGGTCCCTATAACGGGCGAGATCACAGATACGCAGTATTTT. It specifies CASRSVPITGEITDTQYF.

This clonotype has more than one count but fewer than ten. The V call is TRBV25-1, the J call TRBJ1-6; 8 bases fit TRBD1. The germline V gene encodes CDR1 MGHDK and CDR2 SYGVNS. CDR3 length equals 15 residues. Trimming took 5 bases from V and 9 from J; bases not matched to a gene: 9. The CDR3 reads CASSPGDRKVSPLHF. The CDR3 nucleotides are TGTGCCAGCAGTCCCGGGGACAGGAAAGTTTCACCCCTCCACTTT. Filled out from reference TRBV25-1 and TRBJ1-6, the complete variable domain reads EADIYQTPRYLVIGTGKKITLECSQTMGHDKMYWYQQDPGMELHLIHYSYGVNSTEKGDLSSESTVSRIRTEHFPLTLESARPSHTSQYLCASSPGDRKVSPLHFGNGTRLTVT.

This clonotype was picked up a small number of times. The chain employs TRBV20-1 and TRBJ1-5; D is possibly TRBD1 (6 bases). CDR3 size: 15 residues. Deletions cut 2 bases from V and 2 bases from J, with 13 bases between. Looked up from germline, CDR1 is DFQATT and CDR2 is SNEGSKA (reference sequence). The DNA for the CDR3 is TGCAGTGCTAGACCAACAGGGCAGGGCAATCAGCCCCAGCATTTT. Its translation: CSARPTGQGNQPQHF.

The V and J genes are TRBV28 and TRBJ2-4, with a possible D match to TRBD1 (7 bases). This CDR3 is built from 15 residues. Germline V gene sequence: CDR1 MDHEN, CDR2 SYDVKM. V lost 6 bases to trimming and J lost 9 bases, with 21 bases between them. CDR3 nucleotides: TGTGCCAGCAGCCTCCTGACAGGGAAGCGGGCCATTCAGTACTTC. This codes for CASSLLTGKRAIQYF.

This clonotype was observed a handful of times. The CDR3 DNA is TGTGCCAGCAGTGTTACAGCCCCAGATACGCAGTATTTT. Protein sequence: CASSVTAPDTQYF. The chain has TRBV2 and TRBJ2-3; D remains unclear. Trimming stripped 4 bases from V and 4 bases from J, with 9 bases between. Germline V gene lookup returns CDR1 SNHLY and CDR2 FYNNEI. The CDR3 totals 13 residues.

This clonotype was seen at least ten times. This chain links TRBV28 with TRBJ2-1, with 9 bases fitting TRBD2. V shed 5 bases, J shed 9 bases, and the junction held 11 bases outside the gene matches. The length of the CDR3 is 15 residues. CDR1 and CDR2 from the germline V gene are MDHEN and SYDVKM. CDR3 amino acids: CASSTWAGGRSEQFF. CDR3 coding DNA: TGTGCCAGCAGTACTTGGGCGGGGGGGCGTAGTGAGCAGTTCTTC.

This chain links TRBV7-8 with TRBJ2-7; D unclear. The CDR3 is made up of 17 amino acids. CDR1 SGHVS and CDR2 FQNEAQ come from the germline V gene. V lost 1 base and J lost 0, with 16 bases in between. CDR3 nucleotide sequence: TGTGCCAGCAGCTTAGTCGTTACGGGCAGGCGCTCCTACGAGCAGTACTTC. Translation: CASSLVVTGRRSYEQYF.

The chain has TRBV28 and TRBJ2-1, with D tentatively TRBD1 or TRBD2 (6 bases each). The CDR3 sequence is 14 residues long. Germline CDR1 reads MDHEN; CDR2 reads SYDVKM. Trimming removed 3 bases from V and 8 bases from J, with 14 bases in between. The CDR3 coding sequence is TGTGCCAGCAGTTTTTTACAGGGACTGGATGAGCAGTTCTTC. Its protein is CASSFLQGLDEQFF. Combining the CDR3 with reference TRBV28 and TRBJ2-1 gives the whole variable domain DVKVTQSSRYLVKRTGEKVFLECVQDMDHENMFWYRQDPGLGLRLIYFSYDVKMKEKGDIPEGYSVSREKKERFSLILESASTNQTSMYLCASSFLQGLDEQFFGPGTRLTVL.

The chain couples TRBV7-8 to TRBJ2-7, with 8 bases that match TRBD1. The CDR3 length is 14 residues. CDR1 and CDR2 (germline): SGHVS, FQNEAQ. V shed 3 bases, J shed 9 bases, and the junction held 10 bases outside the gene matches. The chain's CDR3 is CASSLAPDREVQYF. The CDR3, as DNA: TGTGCCAGCAGCTTGGCTCCGGACAGGGAAGTGCAGTACTTC.

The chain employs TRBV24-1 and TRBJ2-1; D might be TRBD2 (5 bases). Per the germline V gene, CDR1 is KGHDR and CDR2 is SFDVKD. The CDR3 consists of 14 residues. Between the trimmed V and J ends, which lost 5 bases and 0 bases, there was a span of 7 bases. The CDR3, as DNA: TGTGCCACCAGTGGAGGGAGCTCCTACAATGAGCAGTTCTTC. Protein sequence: CATSGGSSYNEQFF.

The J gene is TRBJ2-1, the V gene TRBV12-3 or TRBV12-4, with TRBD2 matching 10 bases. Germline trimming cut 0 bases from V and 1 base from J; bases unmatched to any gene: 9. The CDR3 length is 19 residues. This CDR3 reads CASSLAQGLAGVSYNEQFF. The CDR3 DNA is TGTGCCAGCAGTTTAGCGCAGGGGCTAGCGGGAGTGTCCTACAATGAGCAGTTCTTC.

CDR3 amino acids: CASSLGGAGVNEQYF. In DNA, the CDR3 is TGTGCCAGCAGCTTGGGGGGAGCGGGAGTGAACGAGCAGTACTTC. The genes are TRBV7-2 and TRBJ2-7; 8 positions agree with TRBD2. The J segment lost 5 bases and the V segment lost 3 bases, leaving 9 bases of the junction unmatched. The CDR3 is 15 amino acids. Germline V gene data show CDR1 as SGHTA and CDR2 as FQGNSA.

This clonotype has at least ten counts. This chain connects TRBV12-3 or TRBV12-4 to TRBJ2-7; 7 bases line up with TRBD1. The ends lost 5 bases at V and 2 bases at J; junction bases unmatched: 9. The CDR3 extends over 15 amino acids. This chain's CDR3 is CASSTETGLPYEQYF. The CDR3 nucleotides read TGTGCCAGCAGTACGGAGACAGGGCTTCCCTACGAGCAGTACTTC.

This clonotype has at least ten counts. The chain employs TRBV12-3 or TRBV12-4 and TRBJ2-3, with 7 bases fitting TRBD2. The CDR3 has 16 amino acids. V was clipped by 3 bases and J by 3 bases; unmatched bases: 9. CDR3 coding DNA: TGTGCCAGCAGTTTCGTCGGGCTAGCGGTGACAGATACGCAGTATTTT. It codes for CASSFVGLAVTDTQYF.

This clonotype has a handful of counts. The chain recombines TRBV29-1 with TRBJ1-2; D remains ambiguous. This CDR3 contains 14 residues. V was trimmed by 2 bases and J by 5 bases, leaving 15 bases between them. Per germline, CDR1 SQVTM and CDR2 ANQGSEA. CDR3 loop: CSVERAGVSYGYTF. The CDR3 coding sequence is TGCAGCGTTGAAAGGGCAGGTGTGAGTTATGGCTACACCTTC.

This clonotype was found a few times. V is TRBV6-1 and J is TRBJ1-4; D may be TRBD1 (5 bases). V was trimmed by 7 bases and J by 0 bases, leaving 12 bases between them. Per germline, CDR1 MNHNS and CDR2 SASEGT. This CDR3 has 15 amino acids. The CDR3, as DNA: TGTGCCAGCACCCACGGGGCTGCAACTAATGAAAAACTGTTTTTT. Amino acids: CASTHGAATNEKLFF.

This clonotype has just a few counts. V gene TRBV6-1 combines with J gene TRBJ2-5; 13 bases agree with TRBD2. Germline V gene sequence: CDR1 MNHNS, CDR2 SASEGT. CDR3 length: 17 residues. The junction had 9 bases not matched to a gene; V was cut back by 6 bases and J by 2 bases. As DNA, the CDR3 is TGTGCCAGCAGGACGACTAGCGGGGGGAACCCTCAAGAGACCCAGTACTTC. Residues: CASRTTSGGNPQETQYF.

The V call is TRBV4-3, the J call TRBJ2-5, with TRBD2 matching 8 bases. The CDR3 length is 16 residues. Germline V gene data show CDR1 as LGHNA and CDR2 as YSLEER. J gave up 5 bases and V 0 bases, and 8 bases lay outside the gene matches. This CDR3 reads CASSQDFPGLDETQYF. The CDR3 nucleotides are TGCGCCAGCAGCCAAGATTTCCCGGGACTAGACGAGACCCAGTACTTC.

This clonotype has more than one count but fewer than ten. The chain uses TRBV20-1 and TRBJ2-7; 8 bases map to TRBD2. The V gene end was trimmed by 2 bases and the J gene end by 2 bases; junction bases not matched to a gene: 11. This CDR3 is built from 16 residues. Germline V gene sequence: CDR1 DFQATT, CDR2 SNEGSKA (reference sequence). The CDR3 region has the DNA TGCAGTGCTAGACCTGAGACTAGCGCGAGGCCCTACGAGCAGTACTTC. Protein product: CSARPETSARPYEQYF.

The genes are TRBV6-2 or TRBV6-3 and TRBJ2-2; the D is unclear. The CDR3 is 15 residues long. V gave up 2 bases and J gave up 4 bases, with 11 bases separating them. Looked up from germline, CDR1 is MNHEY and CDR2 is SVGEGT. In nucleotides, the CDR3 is TGTGCCAGCAGTTACGGCCCCACTACCACCGGGGAGCTGTTTTTT. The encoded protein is CASSYGPTTTGELFF.

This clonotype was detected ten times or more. CDR3 DNA: TGCAGTGCTGGAGCTAGCGGGGGGTCCACAGATACGCAGTATTTT. It encodes CSAGASGGSTDTQYF. The chain carries TRBV20-1 and TRBJ2-3; TRBD2 aligns across 11 bases. Germline CDR1 reads DFQATT; CDR2 reads SNEGSKA (reference sequence). V dropped 5 bases and J dropped 2; count of bases not matched to a gene: 6. There are 15 residues in the CDR3.

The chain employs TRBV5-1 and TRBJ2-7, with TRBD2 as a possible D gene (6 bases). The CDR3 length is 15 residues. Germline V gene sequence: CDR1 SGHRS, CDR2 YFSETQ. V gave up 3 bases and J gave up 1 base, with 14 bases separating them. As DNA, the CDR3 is TGCGCCAGCAGCTCGGGTTCGGCGGGATCCTACGAGCAGTACTTC. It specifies CASSSGSAGSYEQYF.

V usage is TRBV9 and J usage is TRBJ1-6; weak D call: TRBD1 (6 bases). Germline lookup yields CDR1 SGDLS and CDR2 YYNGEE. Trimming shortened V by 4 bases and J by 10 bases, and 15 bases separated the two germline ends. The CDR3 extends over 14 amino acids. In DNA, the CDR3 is TGTGCCAGCAGCTTCGTCTCCAGGGGATCACCCCTCCACTTT. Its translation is CASSFVSRGSPLHF.

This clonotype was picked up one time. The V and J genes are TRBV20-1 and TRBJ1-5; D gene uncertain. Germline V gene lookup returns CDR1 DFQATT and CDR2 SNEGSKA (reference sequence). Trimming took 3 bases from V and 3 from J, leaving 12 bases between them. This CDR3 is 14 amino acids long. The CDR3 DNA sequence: TGCAGTGCTAGTACACACGATTACAATCAGCCCCAGCATTTT. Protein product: CSASTHDYNQPQHF.

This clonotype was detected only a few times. CDR3 in DNA: TGTGCCAGCAGTCTCCGCGACAGGGTGGTTGCCGAGCAGTACTTC. It specifies CASSLRDRVVAEQYF. The V call is TRBV28, the J call TRBJ2-7, with TRBD1 matching over 7 bases. The germline CDR1 and CDR2 sequences are MDHEN and SYDVKM. This CDR3 region has 15 residues. The V and J ends lost 5 bases and 6 bases, in that order; junction bases with no gene match: 13.

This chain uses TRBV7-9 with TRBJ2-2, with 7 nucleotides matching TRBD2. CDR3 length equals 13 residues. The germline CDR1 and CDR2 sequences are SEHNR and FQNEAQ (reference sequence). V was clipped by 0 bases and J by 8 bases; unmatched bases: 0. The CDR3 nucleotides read TGTGCCAGCAGCTTAGCACTAGCGGGGGAGCTGTTTTTT. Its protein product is CASSLALAGELFF.